This T cell receptor beta chain was retrieved from a study of blood T cell repertoires in COVID-19. As for the study in general: Sites in the United States, Italy and Spain provided acute and convalescent COVID-19 samples. The cDNA or gDNA used as material had been derived from T cells, B-cell-depleted T cells, or PBMCs.

TCRdb's table, derived via immunoSEQ multiplex PCR, lists solely in-frame clones and lacks some. The table lists a few hundred thousand clones, roughly 90% of them singletons, with 0.8% to 0.9% in the top ten. Cohort allocation depended upon clinical history that participants reported. Someone with COVID-19 had been met by exposed participants within 2 weeks before study entry. CDR1 and CDR2 from the germline V gene are KGHSH and LQKENI. Trimming removed 0 bases at V and 8 bases at J, with 19 bases between. CDR3 length: 16 residues. The chain links TRBV18 to TRBJ1-1, with TRBD1 as a possible D gene (6 bases). The material sequenced was PBMCs or T cells enriched from blood (not recorded which). The clonotype was recovered from a woman in her 40s who had been exposed to COVID-19. DNA of the CDR3: TGTGCCAGCTCACCACCGAGTCAGGGGTCCCAAGGGGAAGCTTTCTTT. The encoded protein is CASSPPSQGSQGEAFF.